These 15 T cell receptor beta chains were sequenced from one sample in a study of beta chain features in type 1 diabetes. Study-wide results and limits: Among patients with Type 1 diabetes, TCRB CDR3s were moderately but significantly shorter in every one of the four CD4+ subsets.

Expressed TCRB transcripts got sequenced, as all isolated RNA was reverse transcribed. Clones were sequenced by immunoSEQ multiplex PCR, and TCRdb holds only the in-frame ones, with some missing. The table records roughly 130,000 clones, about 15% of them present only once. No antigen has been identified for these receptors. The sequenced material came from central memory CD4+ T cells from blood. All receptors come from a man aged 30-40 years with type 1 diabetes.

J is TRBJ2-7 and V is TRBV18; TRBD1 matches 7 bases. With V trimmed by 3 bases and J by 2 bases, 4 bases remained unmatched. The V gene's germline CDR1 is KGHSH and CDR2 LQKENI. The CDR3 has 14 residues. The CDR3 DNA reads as TGTGCCAGCTCACCCGACAGGGTCGCCTACGAGCAGTACTTC. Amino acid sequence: CASSPDRVAYEQYF.

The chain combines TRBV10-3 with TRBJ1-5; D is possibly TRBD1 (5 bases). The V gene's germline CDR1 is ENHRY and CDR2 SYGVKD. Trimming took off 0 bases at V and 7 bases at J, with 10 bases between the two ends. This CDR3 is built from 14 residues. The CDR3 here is CAISESGDAQPQHF. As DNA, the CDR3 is TGTGCCATCAGTGAGTCAGGGGACGCGCAGCCCCAGCATTTT.

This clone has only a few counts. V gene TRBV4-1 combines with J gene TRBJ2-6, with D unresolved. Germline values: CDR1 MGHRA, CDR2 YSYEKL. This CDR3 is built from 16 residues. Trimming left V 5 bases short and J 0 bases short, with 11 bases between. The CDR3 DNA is TGCGCCAGCAGCTTGGGGTCGGGCTCTGGGGCCAACGTCCTGACTTTC. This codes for CASSLGSGSGANVLTF.

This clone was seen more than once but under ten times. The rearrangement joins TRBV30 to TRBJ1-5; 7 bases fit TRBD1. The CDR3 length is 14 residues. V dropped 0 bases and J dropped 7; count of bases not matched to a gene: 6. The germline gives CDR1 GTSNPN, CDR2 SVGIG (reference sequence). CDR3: CAWSVHGRGQPQHF. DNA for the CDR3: TGTGCCTGGAGTGTTCACGGCAGGGGGCAGCCCCAGCATTTT.

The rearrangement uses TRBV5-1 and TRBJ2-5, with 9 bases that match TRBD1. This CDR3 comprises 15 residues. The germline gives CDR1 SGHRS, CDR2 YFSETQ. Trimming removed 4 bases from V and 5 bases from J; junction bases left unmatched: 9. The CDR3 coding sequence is TGCGCCAGCAGCATGGGACAGGGTGTATTGGAGACCCAGTACTTC. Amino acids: CASSMGQGVLETQYF.

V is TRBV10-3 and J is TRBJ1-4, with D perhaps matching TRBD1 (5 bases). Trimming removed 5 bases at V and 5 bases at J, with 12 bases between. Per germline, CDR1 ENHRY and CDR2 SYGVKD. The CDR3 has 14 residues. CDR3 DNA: TGTGCCATCAGTAGCAGGGCAGAAAATGAAAAACTGTTTTTT. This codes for CAISSRAENEKLFF.

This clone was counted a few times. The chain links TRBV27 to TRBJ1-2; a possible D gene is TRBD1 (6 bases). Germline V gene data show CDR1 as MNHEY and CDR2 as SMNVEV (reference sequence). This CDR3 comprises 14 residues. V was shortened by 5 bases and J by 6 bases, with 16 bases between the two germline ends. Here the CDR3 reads CASSPLTGLHGYTF. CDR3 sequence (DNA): TGTGCCAGCAGTCCCTTGACAGGTCTCCATGGCTACACCTTC.

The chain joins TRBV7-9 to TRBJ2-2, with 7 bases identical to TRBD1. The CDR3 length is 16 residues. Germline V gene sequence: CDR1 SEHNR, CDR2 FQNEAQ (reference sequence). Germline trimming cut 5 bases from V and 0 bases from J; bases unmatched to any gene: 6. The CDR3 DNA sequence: TGTGCCAGCAGCAGATCCAGGGGGTCGAACACCGGGGAGCTGTTTTTT. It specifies CASSRSRGSNTGELFF.

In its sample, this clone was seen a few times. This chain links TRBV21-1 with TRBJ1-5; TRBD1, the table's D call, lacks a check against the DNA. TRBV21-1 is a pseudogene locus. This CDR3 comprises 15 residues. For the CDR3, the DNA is TGTGCCAGCACCCACAGGGGGATAGCCAATCAGCCCCAGCATTTT. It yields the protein CASTHRGIANQPQHF.

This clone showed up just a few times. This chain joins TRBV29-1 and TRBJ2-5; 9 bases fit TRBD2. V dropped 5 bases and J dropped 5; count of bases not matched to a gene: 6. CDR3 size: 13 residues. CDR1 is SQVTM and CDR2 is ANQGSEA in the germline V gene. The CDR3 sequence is CSVLASGVETQYF. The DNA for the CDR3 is TGCAGCGTTTTGGCTAGCGGGGTTGAGACCCAGTACTTC.

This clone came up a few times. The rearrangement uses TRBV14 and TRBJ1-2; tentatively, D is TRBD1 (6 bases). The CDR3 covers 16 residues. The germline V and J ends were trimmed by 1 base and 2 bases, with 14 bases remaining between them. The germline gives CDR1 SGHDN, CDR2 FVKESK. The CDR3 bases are TGTGCCAGCAGCCAAGGAGGGGGGATCTCGAACTATGGCTACACCTTC. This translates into CASSQGGGISNYGYTF.

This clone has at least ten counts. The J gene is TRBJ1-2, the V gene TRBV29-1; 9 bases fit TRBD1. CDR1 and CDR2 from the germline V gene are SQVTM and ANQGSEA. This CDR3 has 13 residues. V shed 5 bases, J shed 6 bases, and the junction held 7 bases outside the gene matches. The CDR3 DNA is TGCAGCGTTTCCGGGACAGGGAGCAATGGCTACACCTTC. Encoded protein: CSVSGTGSNGYTF.

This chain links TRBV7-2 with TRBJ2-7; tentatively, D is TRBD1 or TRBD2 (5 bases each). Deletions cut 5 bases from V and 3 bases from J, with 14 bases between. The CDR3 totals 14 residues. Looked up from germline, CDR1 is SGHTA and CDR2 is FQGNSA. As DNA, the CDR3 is TGTGCCAGCAGCACGGGACCGATGCACTACGAGCAGTACTTC. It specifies CASSTGPMHYEQYF.

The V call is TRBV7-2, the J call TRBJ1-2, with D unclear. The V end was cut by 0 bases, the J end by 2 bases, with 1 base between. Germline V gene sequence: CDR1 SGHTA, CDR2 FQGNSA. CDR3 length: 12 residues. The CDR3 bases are TGTGCCAGCAGCTTAGCGAACTATGGCTACACCTTC. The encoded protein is CASSLANYGYTF.

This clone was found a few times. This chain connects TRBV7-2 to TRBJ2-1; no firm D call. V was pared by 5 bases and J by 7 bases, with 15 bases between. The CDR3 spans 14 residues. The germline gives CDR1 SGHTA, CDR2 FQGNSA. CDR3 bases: TGTGCCAGCAGCATCGGACCATCCTTGAATGAGCAGTTCTTC. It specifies CASSIGPSLNEQFF.